This T cell receptor beta chain was found in a study of CD8 T cells in ankylosing spondylitis. Study-wide results and caveats: Significantly higher representation of disease-linked clones was reported for matched ankylosing spondylitis synovial fluid. Roughly 8 highly homologous variants made up a TCR beta motif, and this motif appeared characteristic of ankylosing spondylitis blood. Certain motif variants had earlier appeared in reactive arthritis synovial fluid and blood. Disease-linked clones displayed a CD8+ phenotype and appeared relatively rarely in peripheral blood.

As the method for making TCR beta libraries, quantitative 5'-RACE with molecular barcodes was used. TCRdb re-called the 5' RACE reads with MiXCR, one entry per CDR3 protein. The data show more than 300,000 distinct CDR3 sequences, around 8% seen once. Germline loops: CDR1 MNHEY, CDR2 SVGAGI. Trimming removed 0 bases at V and 3 bases at J, with 9 bases between. CDR3 length: 14 amino acids. This clonotype has only a few counts. Its specificity is not known. Input material: blood, either unsorted or a sorted T cell fraction (not recorded which). This receptor was identified in a male donor with ankylosing spondylitis. The chain carries TRBV6-5 and TRBJ2-7; D is undetermined. The CDR3 here is CASSYSWLDYEQYF. CDR3 coding DNA: TGTGCCAGCAGTTACTCGTGGCTGGACTACGAGCAGTACTTC.